The 2 T cell receptor beta chains reported below all come from one sample, sequenced in a study of T-cell reconstitution after alpha-beta-depleted transplantation in children. Unique molecular identifiers tagged the TCRbeta library. TCRdb reprocessed the PCR reads with MiXCR, giving one entry per CDR3 protein. The table has hundreds of thousands of distinct CDR3 sequences, about 14% seen once. Here the sequenced sample was PBMCs, taken from the stem cell graft. The origin of the receptors is a human donor who donated a stem cell graft to a child with Fanconi anemia.

This clonotype was seen repeatedly, ten times or more. The chain uses TRBV24-1 and TRBJ1-5; no clear D gene. V lost 5 bases and J lost 6, with 10 bases in between. The CDR3 is 13 residues long. Germline CDR1 reads KGHDR; CDR2 reads SFDVKD. The CDR3 DNA sequence: TGTGCCACCAGTGCGGGCTCTGGTCAGCCCCAGCATTTT. It encodes CATSAGSGQPQHF.

This clonotype has only a few counts. This chain joins TRBV30 and TRBJ2-3, with 8 bases lining up with TRBD1. The J segment lost 4 bases and the V segment lost 3 bases, leaving 15 bases of the junction unmatched. The CDR3 contains 17 residues. Germline V gene data show CDR1 as GTSNPN and CDR2 as SVGIG (reference sequence). The CDR3 DNA follows: TGTGCCTGGAGCCCCGCCCGGACAGGGATTCTAGCAGATACGCAGTATTTT. Its protein is CAWSPARTGILADTQYF. Based on the CDR3 plus reference TRBV30 and TRBJ2-3, the full variable domain is SQTIHQWPATLVQPVGSPLSLECTVEGTSNPNLYWYRQAAGRGLQLLFYSVGIGQISSEVPQNLSASRPQDRQFILSSKKLLLSDSGFYLCAWSPARTGILADTQYFGPGTRLTVL.